The 3 T cell receptor beta chains listed next were all sequenced from one sample in a study of Graves' ophthalmopathy and Graves' hyperthyroidism. Amplified TCR beta CDR3 regions were obtained using RNA transcripts as template. The authors performed first-round RT-PCR with HTBI primers and then a second-round multiplex PCR. TCRdb recomputed calls from the multiplex PCR reads with MiXCR, one row per CDR3 protein. Of 500,000 to 600,000 distinct CDR3 sequences listed, approximately 35% are singletons. Sequenced material: peripheral blood or thyroid tissue (not recorded which). Receptors originate from an adult man with Graves' hyperthyroidism.

This clonotype has a handful of counts. A much bigger clone sits one base away, suggesting this may be a read error. V and J are TRBV20-1 and TRBJ1-1, with D possibly matching TRBD1 (6 bases). Germline V gene data show CDR1 as DFQATT and CDR2 as SNEGSKA (reference sequence). V was cut by 5 bases and J by 0 bases, with 16 bases left in between. The CDR3 spans 15 residues. CDR3 in DNA: TGCAGTGCTCCAAGGGGGGGGGCCTTGAACACTGAAGCTTTCTTT. The encoded protein is CSAPRGGALNTEAFF.

This clonotype has a count of ten or more. This chain links TRBV20-1 with TRBJ2-7, with 9 nucleotides matching TRBD1. This CDR3 is 14 amino acids long. Trimming cost V 6 bases and J 2 bases; bases outside gene matches: 8. Germline CDR1 and CDR2: DFQATT and SNEGSKA (reference sequence). CDR3 DNA sequence: TGCAGTGCGGGAGGGACAGGGAGCACCTACGAGCAGTACTTC. Protein product: CSAGGTGSTYEQYF.

This clonotype came up many times. The gene calls are TRBV28 and TRBJ2-5; 8 bases match TRBD1. The CDR3 spans 16 residues. In germline, CDR1 is MDHEN, CDR2 SYDVKM. Unmatched junction bases numbered 8, after V lost 5 bases and J lost 0 bases. CDR3 nucleotides: TGTGCCAGCAGTGGGGACAGGACAACGTACCAAGAGACCCAGTACTTC. This gives the protein CASSGDRTTYQETQYF.